This is a list of T cell receptor beta chains from one sample in a study of blood T cell repertoires in COVID-19. TCRdb keeps only in-frame clones here, not all; method: immunoSEQ multiplex PCR. The sample lists 110,000 to 150,000 clones; around 88% were seen once. The specimen was peripheral blood. These receptors were taken from a man aged 55 to 70 with active or convalescent COVID-19. CDR3s include the opening cysteine and the closing phenylalanine or tryptophan. D genes are given only for firm matches. Clone size is stated in some rows and not others, as once, few, many or a class when expanded.

TRBJ2-3,.,once,15,TRBV20-1,CSASARGFGSDTQYF,TGCAGTGCTAGTGCAAGGGGGTTCGGTTCAGATACGCAGTATTTT
TRBJ1-2,TRBD1,.,16,TRBV9,CASSVSHRGLVGGYTF,TGTGCCAGCAGCGTGTCCCACAGGGGCTTGGTTGGTGGCTACACCTTC
TRBJ1-3,.,.,13,TRBV7-2,CASSTSSGNTIYF,TGTGCCAGCAGCACGAGCTCTGGAAACACCATATATTTT
TRBJ2-3,.,once,13,TRBV24-1,CATSDGQTDTQYF,TGTGCCACCAGTGATGGGCAGACAGATACGCAGTATTTT
TRBJ2-5,.,.,15,TRBV6-2/TRBV6-3,CASRPQGTSQETQYF,TGTGCCAGCAGACCTCAGGGGACAAGCCAAGAGACCCAGTACTTC
TRBJ2-7,.,.,16,TRBV6-2/TRBV6-3,CASSYSSAKNSYEQYF,TGTGCCAGCAGTTACTCGAGTGCTAAAAACTCCTACGAGCAGTACTTC
TRBJ1-4,TRBD1,.,15,TRBV7-9,CASSSRDRRDEKLFF,TGTGCCAGCAGCTCCCGGGACAGGCGGGATGAAAAACTGTTTTTT
TRBJ2-7,TRBD2,.,15,TRBV6-5,CASSSSRGGAREQYF,TGTGCCAGCAGTTCCTCTCGGGGGGGGGCGAGGGAGCAGTACTTC
TRBJ1-2,.,.,12,TRBV3-1/TRBV3-2,CASSQEPGGYTF,TGTGCCAGCAGCCAGGAACCGGGGGGCTACACCTTC
TRBJ2-7,TRBD2,.,16,TRBV5-4,CASSPTAGGPGYEQYF,TGTGCCAGCAGCCCAACAGCGGGAGGGCCCGGATACGAGCAGTACTTC
TRBJ1-2,TRBD1,.,14,TRBV2,CASSGTGLNYGYTF,TGTGCCAGCAGTGGGACAGGCTTAAACTATGGCTACACCTTC
TRBJ1-2,.,few,12,TRBV11-2,CASSFRQGGYTF,TGTGCCAGCAGCTTTCGTCAGGGTGGCTACACCTTC
TRBJ2-7,.,.,14,TRBV5-1,CASSLEQGSYEQYF,TGCGCCAGCAGCTTGGAACAGGGATCCTACGAGCAGTACTTC